Sequencing of this T cell receptor (beta chain) was carried out in a study of CD8 T cells in Susac syndrome. Germline lookup yields CDR1 LGHNT and CDR2 FRNRAP. The length of the CDR3 is 12 residues. The V gene lost 6 bases and the J gene lost 2 bases, with 8 bases spanning the gap. Random hexamers were used to reverse transcribe an amount of about 0.45 to 1 ug RNA. The method of amplification for TCR beta CDR3 was immunoSEQ multiplex PCR, covering 54 Vbeta and 13 Jbeta. TCRdb re-called the immunoSEQ multiplex PCR reads through MiXCR, storing one row per CDR3 protein. The table has fewer than 200,000 distinct CDR3 sequences, roughly 96% seen once; the top ten hold around 0.15%. CD8+ and CD4+ T cells from blood underwent TCR beta sequencing, which was carried out in a high-throughput format.

This sequence originates from a human donor with multiple sclerosis. The material sequenced was CD8+ T cells from PBMCs. The chain has TRBV12-5 and TRBJ2-7; D remains ambiguous. For the CDR3, the DNA is TGTGCTAGTGGCCCACTTCCCTACGAGCAGTACTTC. Translating it yields CASGPLPYEQYF.